This paragraph reports one TCR beta chain. In its sample, this clone was seen many times. What this receptor recognizes is not known. Base-call qualities are not available, and no considerably larger clone is one nucleotide away. A distance of 6 bases separates the germline ends of V and J, which lose 6 bases and 0 bases respectively. Its CDR3 holds 14 amino acids, cysteine through phenylalanine. The sequence is cut down to CDR3 DNA, 42 bases in frame from base 1. From a lookup of the germline V gene, CDR1 and CDR2 are MGHDK and SYGVNS. These data come from a study of cytomegalovirus exposure and HLA in healthy donors (TCRdb year 2017). A note on the overall study: An earlier analysis of some 550 of the donors reported about 250 Gb of sequence data and some 120 million unique TCR beta sequences from 190 million or so T cells. All discovery cohort repertoires had been generated on a single sequencing platform. To decide whether each TCR beta V gene segment behaved as functional or pseudogenic, an earlier analysis of some 570 of the donors relied on high-throughput TCR beta sequencing. Of the 300 to 400 genotyped donors, over 70% fell in the genetic ancestry cluster associated with self-reported Caucasian donors. The study combined high-throughput TCR immunosequencing, statistical association of individual TCRs with disease status, and machine learning to predict cytomegalovirus infection status. An early release that covered approximately 600 HLA-typed donors contained approximately 300 gigabases of sequencing data and some 87 million unique TCR sequences. The study was designed to test whether signatures of past pathogen exposure could be identified by cataloging public T cell receptors. Class I and class II HLA loci were covered by the typing at four-digit resolution. A later analysis re-analyzed previously published TCR beta repertoires from 550 to 700 donors and added high-resolution HLA genotyping to study TCR occurrence patterns. In the later analysis, no new phenotypic data were used to find candidate immune exposures; instead, reliance was placed on TCR beta sequences and their occurrence across donors. Because of strong linkage in the cohort, four or five DR-DQ haplotypes were treated as single units for association and clustering. Donor age, sex, ethnicity and CMV serostatus were collected together with the repertoire data. Typing coverage varied by locus: about 620-640 donors for A, B, C, DRB1 and DQB1; approximately 500 for DQA1; about 570 for DPA1; more than 450 for DPB1. Besides the first cohort of under 700 subjects, a separate validation cohort made up of over a hundred different subjects was used. A later genetic analysis took genome-wide SNP genotypes for about three fifths of the 666 donors and used that subset as a discovery cohort. Across approximately 420 genotyped donors of the cohort, an average of approximately 240,000 unique TCR beta nucleotide sequences per donor were sequenced, and roughly 18% of those sequences were non-productive. The T cell repertoires of some 670 subjects were profiled by immunosequencing and related to cytomegalovirus serostatus. The investigation overall reported the following: Linkage disequilibrium might explain the correlated functional status among segregating V segments, but an unknown experimental factor could not be excluded. Because the 87-base-pair reads could not distinguish some IMGT-functional V segments, including TRBV6-2 and TRBV6-3, those segments were excluded. In a later analysis, TCR association rates were found to vary across HLA loci, with the most associated TCRs seen for DRB1 alleles and the fewest for HLA-C alleles. A total of 164 TCR beta chains were listed by the study as associated with cytomegalovirus. Across donors, most TCR sequences were observed very rarely, whereas some public TCRs were present in many individuals. In this cohort, only TCR beta chains were sequenced, and detectable features were limited by the absence of alpha or paired-chain data. A cluster of highly shared sequence variants was judged likely to be a technical artifact of the sequencing pipeline. The presence/absence analyses assumed that sequencing depth was roughly uniform across donors, and that assumption may not be true. In vitro tests confirmed that three of the cytomegalovirus-associated TCR beta chains recognize cytomegalovirus antigens. When HLA alleles, especially DR and DQ, strongly co-occurred, attributing TCR associations to individual alleles was difficult. An association between a missense DCLRE1C variant and V-gene and J-gene trimming of TCR beta chains was found in a later genetic analysis and replicated in an independent cohort. A later genetic analysis reported fewer N-insertions in productive TCRs among donors in an Asian-associated ancestry cluster than the roughly 700-donor mean. In an earlier analysis of 500 to 650 of the donors, most TCR beta V segments appeared in productive rearrangements about 87% or about 30% of the time, broadly matching IMGT annotations. A further reported finding was that TCR beta sequences accurately predicted the HLA-A and HLA-B alleles for most subjects in the first cohort. According to the authors, the approach could potentially be generalized to other disease states and immunological phenotypes. In a later analysis, some 17,000 TCR beta sequences were associated with specific HLA alleles at a false discovery rate of 0.05. In a later analysis, several top co-occurrence clusters were reported to appear linked to parvovirus B19, influenza, CMV and Epstein-Barr virus. Most CMV-associated TCR beta chains appeared to be HLA-restricted in a later analysis, and the HLA associations seemed to be driven largely by CMV exposure. A later analysis found that HLA-associated TCR beta chains were more clonally expanded and had lower generation probabilities than equally common non-associated chains. Because some donors lacked HLA typing at each locus, the association tests relied only on the typed subset. Because counts were too low, seventeen rarely observed V segments, including chromosome 9 orphons, were excluded from the earlier analysis of 587 of the donors. The classifier was reported to diagnose cytomegalovirus status with high specificity and sensitivity in both the original cohort and the validation cohort. The only immune exposure information available for the cohort was CMV serostatus.

Libraries came from the immunoSEQ multiplex PCR assay. A mixture of 60 forward primers for TCR Vbeta segments and 13 reverse primers for TCR Jbeta segments was used in the multiplex PCR. The CDR3 region of rearranged TCR beta genes was amplified from genomic DNA by a multiplex PCR assay. On the Illumina HiSeq System, the amplified TCR beta libraries were sequenced as 87-base-pair reads. As for the authors' bioinformatics: A later analysis tallied 80 million to 95 million unique TCR beta chains across the 666 repertoires, and roughly 11 million of those chains were shared by two or more donors. Raw reads were error-corrected and collapsed into unique sequences with a nearest-neighbor algorithm that merged closely related sequences to remove PCR and sequencing errors. V, D and J gene segments were assigned by aligning CDR3 sequences to IMGT reference sequences. For a sequence to be retained, a match of at least six nucleotides to both a V gene segment and a J gene segment was required. Rearrangements were called productive when the CDR3 lacked stop codons and stayed in frame with V and J; all others were non-productive. Following IMGT convention, CDR3 was defined as the stretch from the second conserved V-encoded cysteine up to the conserved J-encoded phenylalanine. The earlier analysis of some 540 of the donors excluded any sequence lacking an unambiguous match to a single V gene segment. In an earlier analysis of around 600 of the donors, V segments were called functional above 56.7% productive rearrangements and were called segregating when the between-donor standard deviation exceeded 5%. A statistical classification framework was built for diagnosing cytomegalovirus status from the catalog of TCR beta chain sequences. In a later analysis, TCR nucleotide sequences were compared against IMGT/GENE-DB human TR gene sequences so that V and J genes could be assigned. Using the TCRdist pipeline, a later analysis assigned CDR3 sequences along with most-parsimonious VDJ recombination scenarios. A later analysis defined each TCR beta chain by its CDR3 amino acid sequence plus V-gene family, and excluded reads lacking a unique V-gene family. As a way to deal with suspected cross-contamination and a sequencing artifact, a later analysis dropped under 600 nucleotide sequences that were highly shared and had low generation probability. For each public chain, a later analysis derived a clonal expansion index from normalized ranks of inferred template counts within each repertoire. A later analysis computed generation probabilities with a VDJ recombination model fitted to out-of-frame rearrangements, and checked the results against IGoR. In a later analysis, hypergeometric tests were used to score TCR-TCR, TCR-HLA and TCR-CMV co-occurrence, with a repertoire-size bias correction applied to TCR pairs. To estimate false discovery rates, a later analysis permuted the HLA or CMV assignments 20 times. In a later analysis, co-occurring TCRs were grouped using DBSCAN, with TCRdist sequence similarity added in when clustering inside HLA-allele-positive subsets. For co-occurrence clustering, repertoires with fewer than 30,000 or more than 120,000 public chains were excluded, along with four to six repertoires with anomalous nucleotide sharing. TCRdb took this table from immuneACCESS and kept in-frame rearrangements with V and J called. Such tables lack part of the clones; where checked against another copy, unresolved V genes explain under half of the gap, and the rest is unexplained. D and trimming come from the DNA, and the V and J calls and clone size come from that table. The sample records 95,000 to 110,000 clones, around 10% of which are singletons. 5.8% of the sample comes from the top ten.

In total, approximately 610 healthy bone marrow donors made up the cohort. At the time of sampling, all cohort members were nominally healthy, though unrecorded immune exposures were likely present. The donor was CMV seropositive and was included in the group of some 290 seropositive cohort members. Every donor gave a peripheral blood sample, and the peripheral blood mononuclear cells from that sample were used for TCR beta sequencing. The Qiagen DNeasy Blood Extraction Kit was used to extract genomic DNA from the blood cell samples. The sequencing input was PBMCs. This TCR derives from a man in his forties in good health and CMV-seropositive. Recombination linked TRBV25-1 to TRBJ2-6; TRBD1 is a possible D gene, resting on 5 matching bases. The bases are TGTGCCAGCAGGGACACCTCTGGGGCCAACGTCCTGACTTTC. Its translation reads: CASRDTSGANVLTF.